What follows describes a single T cell receptor (beta chain). This record belongs to a study of control samples from healthy donors and cancer patients. Generated by immunoSEQ multiplex PCR, the TCRdb table keeps only in-frame clones and is missing some. The profile shows 60,000 to 75,000 clones, roughly 89% of them singletons. CDR1 is KGHSH and CDR2 is LQKENI in the germline V gene. There are 15 residues in the CDR3. The germline V and J ends were trimmed by 4 bases and 0 bases, with 12 bases remaining between them. The rearrangement links TRBV18 to TRBJ1-1; perhaps TRBD1 as D (5 bases). This receptor was taken from a man in his 60s with colorectal cancer. Material: PBMCs. CDR3 loop: CASSQQVEVNTEAFF. For the CDR3, the DNA is TGTGCCAGCTCACAACAGGTGGAAGTGAACACTGAAGCTTTCTTT.